The next 3 T cell receptor beta chains were all read from a single sample in a study of T cell responses to AZD1222 COVID-19 vaccine. Libraries were prepared by immunoSEQ multiplex PCR; TCRdb keeps only in-frame clonotypes and omits some of them. This sample has 150,000 to 200,000 clones, with around 92% found just once. The source material was peripheral blood, sampled 28 days after the second AZD1222 dose. These receptors came from an adult who received the AZD1222 COVID-19 vaccine.

The rearrangement uses TRBV7-9 and TRBJ1-3, with 12 bases that match TRBD1. With V trimmed by 5 bases and J by 4 bases, 9 bases remained unmatched. The CDR3 spans 17 residues. Looked up from germline, CDR1 is SEHNR and CDR2 is FQNEAQ (reference sequence). The CDR3 bases are TGTGCCAGCAGCCTCGGGACAGGGGGCTCCCAAGGAAACACCATATATTTT. It yields the protein CASSLGTGGSQGNTIYF.

The gene calls are TRBV5-1 and TRBJ1-3; D perhaps matches TRBD1 (5 bases). CDR1 and CDR2 (germline): SGHRS, YFSETQ. The CDR3 has 16 amino acids. Trimming took 4 bases from V and 2 from J, leaving 16 bases between them. The CDR3 here is CASSPGLAGPGNTIYF. CDR3 sequence (DNA): TGCGCCAGCAGCCCCGGTTTGGCAGGGCCTGGAAACACCATATATTTT. The complete variable domain, with remaining parts taken from reference TRBV5-1 and TRBJ1-3, reads KAGVTQTPRYLIKTRGQQVTLSCSPISGHRSVSWYQQTPGQGLQFLFEYFSETQRNKGNFPGRFSGRQFSNSRSEMNVSTLELGDSALYLCASSPGLAGPGNTIYFGEGSWLTVV.

V gene TRBV11-2 combines with J gene TRBJ2-7; 7 bases are shared with TRBD2. CDR1 and CDR2 (germline): SGHAT, FQNNGV. The V gene end was trimmed by 4 bases and the J gene end by 5 bases; junction bases not matched to a gene: 5. This CDR3 has 13 amino acids. CDR3 amino acids: CASSYAGDDEQYF. The DNA for the CDR3 is TGTGCCAGCAGCTACGCGGGAGACGACGAGCAGTACTTC.